The next 14 T cell receptor beta chains were all read from a single sample in a study of identical twins. MiXCR, run by TCRdb on the 5' RACE reads, gives a single entry per CDR3 protein. This sample yields about 280,000 distinct CDR3 sequences, of which around 8.8% are seen a single time; approximately 2% belongs to the top ten. These data were likewise used in another study, on yellow fever vaccine responses in identical twins.

The source material was memory (CD45RO+) T cells sorted from blood. These receptor sequences come from a woman aged 18-30 years in good health.

This clonotype was seen more than once but under ten times. The rearrangement uses TRBV28 and TRBJ1-5, with D unresolved. The germline V gene has CDR1 MDHEN and CDR2 SYDVKM. The V end was cut by 7 bases, the J end by 5 bases, with 9 bases between. The CDR3 totals 12 residues. The CDR3 sequence is CASTGQDQPQHF. The CDR3 nucleotides read TGTGCCAGCACGGGTCAAGATCAGCCCCAGCATTTT.

This clonotype turned up a few times. CDR3 in DNA: TGCAGCCCGAAGGGGACACCCAAGCCGCCAGCCACAGATACGCAGTATTTT. This sequence encodes CSPKGTPKPPATDTQYF. The chain links TRBV20-1 to TRBJ2-3; TRBD1 is a possible D gene (6 bases). This CDR3 spans 17 amino acids. Germline V gene lookup returns CDR1 DFQATT and CDR2 SNEGSKA (reference sequence).

The table lists this clonotype with a few counts. This rearrangement joins TRBV15 to TRBJ2-2; D is unclear. The CDR3 totals 17 residues. V dropped 0 bases and J dropped 3 bases, with 14 bases sitting between them. Germline assignment: CDR1 LNHNV and CDR2 YYDKDF (reference sequence). DNA of the CDR3: TGTGCCACCAGCAGAGACACGGTTCGAGACGACACCGGGGAGCTGTTTTTT. This codes for CATSRDTVRDDTGELFF.

CDR3 nucleotide sequence: TGTGCCAGCAGCACGAGCCCGATTAGAGGTGGTACGCAGTATTTT. Translating it yields CASSTSPIRGGTQYF. This chain links TRBV7-2 with TRBJ2-3; D gene ambiguous. The CDR3 extends over 15 amino acids. V was shortened by 5 bases and J by 8 bases, with 20 bases between the two germline ends. Germline values: CDR1 SGHTA, CDR2 FQGNSA.

The V call is TRBV6-1, the J call TRBJ1-4; D uncertain. V was shortened by 8 bases and J by 3 bases, with 10 bases between the two germline ends. This CDR3 comprises 13 residues. Germline V lookup: CDR1 MNHNS, CDR2 SASEGT. Written as DNA, the CDR3 is TGTGCCAGCGCGGCCTGGGCTAATGAAAAACTGTTTTTT. The encoded protein is CASAAWANEKLFF.

This clonotype was found many times. This chain connects TRBV24-1 to TRBJ1-5; D ambiguous. Germline V lookup: CDR1 KGHDR, CDR2 SFDVKD. Trimming removed 3 bases from V and 3 bases from J, with 8 bases in between. The CDR3 totals 14 residues. The CDR3 coding sequence is TGTGCCACCAGTGATGCGGCGTTCAATCAGCCCCAGCATTTT. It encodes CATSDAAFNQPQHF.

This clonotype was counted only a few times. V and J are TRBV5-1 and TRBJ2-5; no definite D call. The germline V and J ends were trimmed by 2 bases and 1 base, with 12 bases remaining between them. Germline V lookup: CDR1 SGHRS, CDR2 YFSETQ. This CDR3 comprises 15 residues. The CDR3, as DNA: TGCGCCAGCAGCTTTTCTAGTGCTACCCAAGAGACCCAGTACTTC. It specifies CASSFSSATQETQYF.

Many counts were recorded for this clonotype. The genes are TRBV28 and TRBJ2-3; D is tentatively TRBD1 or TRBD2 (5 bases each). This CDR3 has 15 amino acids. Germline V gives CDR1 MDHEN, CDR2 SYDVKM. Trimming cost V 7 bases and J 2 bases, with 16 bases left between them. CDR3 residues: CASITPGRFTDTQYF. DNA for the CDR3: TGTGCCAGCATCACCCCGGGGCGGTTCACAGATACGCAGTATTTT.

The J gene is TRBJ2-3, the V gene TRBV6-1, with a possible D match to TRBD2 (5 bases). The CDR3 has 14 amino acids. Germline V CDR1 and CDR2: MNHNS, SASEGT. The V end was cut by 6 bases, the J end by 4 bases, with 14 bases between. CDR3 DNA: TGTGCCAGCAGGCATCTAGCACCTTCAGATACGCAGTATTTT. Protein product: CASRHLAPSDTQYF.

In this sample, this clonotype turned up many times. The V and J genes are TRBV20-1 and TRBJ1-5, with TRBD1 as a possible D gene (5 bases). The germline V gene has CDR1 DFQATT and CDR2 SNEGSKA (reference sequence). Deletions cut 0 bases from V and 5 bases from J, with 8 bases between. This CDR3 has 13 residues. The CDR3 bases are TGCAGTGCTAGAGAGGGGGGATATCAGCCCCAGCATTTT. Protein product: CSAREGGYQPQHF.

In its sample, this clonotype was seen many times. J is TRBJ2-7 and V is TRBV18; D is uncertain. Deletions cut 6 bases from V and 6 bases from J, with 15 bases between. Germline CDR1 is KGHSH and CDR2 is LQKENI. The CDR3 length is 13 residues. The DNA for the CDR3 is TGTGCCAGCTCGCCGAGACGGATCCTCGAGCAGTACTTC. This gives the protein CASSPRRILEQYF.

In its sample, this clonotype was seen many times. CDR3 region: CASSLSAEKETQYF. The CDR3 DNA reads as TGTGCCAGCAGCCTCTCGGCAGAAAAAGAGACCCAGTACTTC. The genes are TRBV6-1 and TRBJ2-5; D not certain. The CDR3 consists of 14 residues. Trimming stripped 6 bases from V and 3 bases from J, with 14 bases between. Germline V CDR1 and CDR2: MNHNS, SASEGT.

This clonotype was detected ten times or more. The chain links TRBV20-1 to TRBJ2-7; TRBD2 aligns across 13 bases. The CDR3 extends over 14 amino acids. Germline V lookup: CDR1 DFQATT, CDR2 SNEGSKA (reference sequence). V was pared by 6 bases and J by 3 bases, with 5 bases of the junction left unmatched. This chain's CDR3 is CSAQLAGGIYEQYV. The CDR3 region has the DNA TGCAGTGCGCAACTAGCGGGGGGGATCTACGAGCAGTACGTC.

This clonotype occurred many times. V is TRBV20-1 and J is TRBJ2-1, with D unresolved. This CDR3 comprises 13 residues. V lost 6 bases and J 3 bases, leaving 12 bases between the germline ends. Germline V lookup: CDR1 DFQATT, CDR2 SNEGSKA (reference sequence). CDR3 sequence: CSATPTSYNEQFF. CDR3 DNA: TGCAGTGCCACCCCGACGAGCTACAATGAGCAGTTCTTC.